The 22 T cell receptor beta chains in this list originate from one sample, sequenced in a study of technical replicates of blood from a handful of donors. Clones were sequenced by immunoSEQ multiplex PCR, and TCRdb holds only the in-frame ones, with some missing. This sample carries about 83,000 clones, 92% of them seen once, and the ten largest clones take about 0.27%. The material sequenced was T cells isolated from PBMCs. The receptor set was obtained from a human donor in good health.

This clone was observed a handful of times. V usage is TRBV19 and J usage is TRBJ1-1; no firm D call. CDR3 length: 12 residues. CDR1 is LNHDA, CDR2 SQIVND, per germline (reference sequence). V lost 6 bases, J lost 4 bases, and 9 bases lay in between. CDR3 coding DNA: TGTGCCAGTAGCCTATTTGGCACTGAAGCTTTCTTT. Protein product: CASSLFGTEAFF.

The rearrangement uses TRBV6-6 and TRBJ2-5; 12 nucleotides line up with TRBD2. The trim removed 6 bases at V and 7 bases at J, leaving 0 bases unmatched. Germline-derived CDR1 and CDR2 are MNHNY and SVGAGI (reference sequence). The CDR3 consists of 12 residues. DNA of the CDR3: TGTGCCAGCAGACTAGCGGGGGGGACCCAGTACTTC. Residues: CASRLAGGTQYF.

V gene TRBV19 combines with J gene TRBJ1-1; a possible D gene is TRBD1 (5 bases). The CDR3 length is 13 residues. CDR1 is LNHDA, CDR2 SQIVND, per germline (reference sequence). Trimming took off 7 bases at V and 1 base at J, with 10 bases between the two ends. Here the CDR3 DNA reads TGTGCCAGTAAGTGGACAACGAACACTGAAGCTTTCTTT. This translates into CASKWTTNTEAFF.

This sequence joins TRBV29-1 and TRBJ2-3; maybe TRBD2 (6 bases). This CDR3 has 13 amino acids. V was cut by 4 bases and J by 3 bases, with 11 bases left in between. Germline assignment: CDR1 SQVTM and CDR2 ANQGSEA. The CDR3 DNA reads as TGCAGCGTTGGTCGGGGGACTACAGATACGCAGTATTTT. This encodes CSVGRGTTDTQYF.

The CDR3 DNA follows: TGTGCCAGCAGCGTATTCGCGGGAGGGGGGGAGACCCAGTACTTC. Amino acids: CASSVFAGGGETQYF. The chain recombines TRBV9 with TRBJ2-5; 9 nucleotides agree with TRBD2. Germline V gene sequence: CDR1 SGDLS, CDR2 YYNGEE. The ends lost 1 base at V and 5 bases at J; junction bases unmatched: 6. The CDR3 spans 15 residues.

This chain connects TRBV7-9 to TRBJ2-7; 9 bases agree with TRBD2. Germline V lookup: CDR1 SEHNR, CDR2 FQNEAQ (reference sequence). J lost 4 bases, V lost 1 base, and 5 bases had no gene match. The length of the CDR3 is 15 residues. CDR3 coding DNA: TGTGCCAGCAGCTTAGTGGCTAGCGGGACTTACGAGCAGTACTTC. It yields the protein CASSLVASGTYEQYF.

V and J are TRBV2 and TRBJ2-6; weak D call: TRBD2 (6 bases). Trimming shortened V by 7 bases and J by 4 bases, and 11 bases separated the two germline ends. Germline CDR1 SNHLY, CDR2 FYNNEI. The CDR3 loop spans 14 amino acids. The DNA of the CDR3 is TGTGCCAGCACGGGGGTTGAAGGGGCCAACGTCCTGACTTTC. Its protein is CASTGVEGANVLTF.

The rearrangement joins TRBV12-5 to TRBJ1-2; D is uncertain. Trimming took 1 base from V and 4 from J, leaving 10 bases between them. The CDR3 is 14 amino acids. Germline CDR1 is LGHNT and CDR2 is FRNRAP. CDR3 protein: CASGLGPSGYGYTF. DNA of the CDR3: TGTGCTAGTGGTTTGGGTCCTTCGGGCTATGGCTACACCTTC.

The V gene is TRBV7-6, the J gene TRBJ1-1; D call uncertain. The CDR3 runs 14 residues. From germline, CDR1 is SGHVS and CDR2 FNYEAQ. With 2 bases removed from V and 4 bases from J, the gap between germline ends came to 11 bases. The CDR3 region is CASSLIRGVTEAFF. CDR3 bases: TGTGCCAGCAGCTTAATACGCGGGGTCACTGAAGCTTTCTTT. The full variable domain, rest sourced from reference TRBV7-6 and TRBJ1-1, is GAGVSQSPRYKVTKRGQDVALRCDPISGHVSLYWYRQALGQGPEFLTYFNYEAQQDKSGLPNDRFSAERPEGSISTLTIQRTEQRDSAMYRCASSLIRGVTEAFFGQGTRLTVV.

The CDR3: CASSPNWGGTEAFF. As DNA, the CDR3 is TGTGCCAGCTCACCTAATTGGGGGGGCACTGAAGCTTTCTTT. The chain carries TRBV18 and TRBJ1-1, with a tentative D call TRBD1 (5 bases). CDR1 is KGHSH and CDR2 is LQKENI in the germline V gene. This CDR3 comprises 14 residues. V dropped 3 bases and J dropped 4 bases, with 12 bases sitting between them.

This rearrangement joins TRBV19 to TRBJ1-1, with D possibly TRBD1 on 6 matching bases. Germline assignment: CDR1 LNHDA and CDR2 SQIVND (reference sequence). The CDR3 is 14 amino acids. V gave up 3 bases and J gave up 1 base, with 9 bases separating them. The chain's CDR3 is CASSIGTQNTEAFF. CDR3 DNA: TGTGCCAGTAGTATCGGGACACAGAACACTGAAGCTTTCTTT.

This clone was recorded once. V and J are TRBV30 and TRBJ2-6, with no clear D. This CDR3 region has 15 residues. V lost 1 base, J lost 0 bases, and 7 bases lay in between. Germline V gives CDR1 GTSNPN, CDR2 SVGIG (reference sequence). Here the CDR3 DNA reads TGTGCCTGGAGTGCCCTGAGCTCTGGGGCCAACGTCCTGACTTTC. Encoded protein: CAWSALSSGANVLTF.

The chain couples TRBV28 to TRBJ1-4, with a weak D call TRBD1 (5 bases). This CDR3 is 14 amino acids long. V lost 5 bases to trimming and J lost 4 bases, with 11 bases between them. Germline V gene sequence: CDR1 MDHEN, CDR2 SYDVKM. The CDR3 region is CASSRGQGNEKLFF. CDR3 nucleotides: TGTGCCAGCAGTCGTGGGCAGGGTAATGAAAAACTGTTTTTT.

In DNA form, the CDR3 reads TGTGCCAGCAGCTTTCGAGCGGGGGGGCAAACAGATACGCAGTATTTT. Amino acid sequence: CASSFRAGGQTDTQYF. The J gene is TRBJ2-3, the V gene TRBV5-4; TRBD2 aligns across 10 bases. V trimming: 2 bases; J trimming: 3 bases; junction bases outside the gene matches: 6. CDR1 is SGHNT and CDR2 is YYREEE in the germline V gene (reference sequence). The CDR3 covers 16 residues.

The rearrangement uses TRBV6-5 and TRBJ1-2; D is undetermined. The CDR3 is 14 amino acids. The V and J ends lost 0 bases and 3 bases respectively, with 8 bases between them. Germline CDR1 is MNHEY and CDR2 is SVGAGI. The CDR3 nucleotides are TGTGCCAGCAGTTACTCGCCCCGGTACTATGGCTACACCTTC. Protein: CASSYSPRYYGYTF.

In DNA, the CDR3 is TGTGCCAGCAGCTTGCAGGGGGCCTACGAGCAGTACTTC. It is translated as CASSLQGAYEQYF. The J gene is TRBJ2-7, the V gene TRBV5-8; TRBD1 agrees at 7 bases. The germline gives CDR1 SGHTS, CDR2 YDEGEE. The length of the CDR3 is 13 residues. The junction had 0 bases not matched to a gene; V was cut back by 1 base and J by 2 bases. Complete variable domain (other parts from reference TRBV5-8 and TRBJ2-7): EAGVTQSPTHLIKTRGQQATLRCSPISGHTSVYWYQQALGLGLQFLLWYDEGEERNRGNFPPRFSGRQFPNYSSELNVNALELEDSALYLCASSLQGAYEQYFGPGTRLTVT.

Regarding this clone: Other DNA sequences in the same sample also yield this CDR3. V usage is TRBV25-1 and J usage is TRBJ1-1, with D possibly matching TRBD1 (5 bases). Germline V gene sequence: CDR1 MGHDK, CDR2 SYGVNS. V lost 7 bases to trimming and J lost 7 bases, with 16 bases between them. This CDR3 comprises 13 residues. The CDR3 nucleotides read TGTGCCAGCACCGCGAAGGGGCAGGGTGAAGCTTTCTTT. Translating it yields CASTAKGQGEAFF.

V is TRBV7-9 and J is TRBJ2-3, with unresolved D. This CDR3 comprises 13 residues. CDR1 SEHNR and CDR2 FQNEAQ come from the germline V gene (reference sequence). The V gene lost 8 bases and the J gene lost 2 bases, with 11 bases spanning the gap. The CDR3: CASLTDNTDTQYF. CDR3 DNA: TGTGCCAGCTTGACTGATAACACAGATACGCAGTATTTT.

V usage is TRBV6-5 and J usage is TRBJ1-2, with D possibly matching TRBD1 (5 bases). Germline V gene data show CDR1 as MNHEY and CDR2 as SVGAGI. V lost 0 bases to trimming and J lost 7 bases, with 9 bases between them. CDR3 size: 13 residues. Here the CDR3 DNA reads TGTGCCAGCAGTTACTCAGGGGTATCTGGCTACACCTTC. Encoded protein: CASSYSGVSGYTF.

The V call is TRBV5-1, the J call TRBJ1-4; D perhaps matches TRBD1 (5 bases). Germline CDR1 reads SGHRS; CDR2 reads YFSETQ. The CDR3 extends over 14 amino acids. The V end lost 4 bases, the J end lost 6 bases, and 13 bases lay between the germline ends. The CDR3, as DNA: TGCGCCAGCAGCCTGACAGCGGGGCATGAAAAACTGTTTTTT. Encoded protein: CASSLTAGHEKLFF. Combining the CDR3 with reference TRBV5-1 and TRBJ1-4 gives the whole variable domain KAGVTQTPRYLIKTRGQQVTLSCSPISGHRSVSWYQQTPGQGLQFLFEYFSETQRNKGNFPGRFSGRQFSNSRSEMNVSTLELGDSALYLCASSLTAGHEKLFFGSGTQLSVL.

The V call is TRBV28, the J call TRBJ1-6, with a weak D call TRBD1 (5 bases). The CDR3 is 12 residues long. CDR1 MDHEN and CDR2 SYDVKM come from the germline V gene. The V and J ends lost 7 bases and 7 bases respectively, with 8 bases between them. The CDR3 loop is CASIAGNSPLHF. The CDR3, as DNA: TGTGCCAGCATCGCAGGGAATTCACCCCTCCACTTT. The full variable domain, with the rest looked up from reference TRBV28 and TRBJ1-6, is DVKVTQSSRYLVKRTGEKVFLECVQDMDHENMFWYRQDPGLGLRLIYFSYDVKMKEKGDIPEGYSVSREKKERFSLILESASTNQTSMYLCASIAGNSPLHFGNGTRLTVT.

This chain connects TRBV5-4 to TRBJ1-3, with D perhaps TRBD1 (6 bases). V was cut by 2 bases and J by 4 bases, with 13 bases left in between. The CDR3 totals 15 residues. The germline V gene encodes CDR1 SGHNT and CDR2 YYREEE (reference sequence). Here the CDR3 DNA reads TGTGCCAGCAGCTTCAGGGGTTCAGGGGGAAACACCATATATTTT. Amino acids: CASSFRGSGGNTIYF.